The 14 T cell receptor beta chains listed next were all sequenced from one sample in a study of T-cell reconstitution after alpha-beta-depleted transplantation in children. A library of TCRbeta sequences, prepared with unique molecular identifiers, was generated. TCRdb ran MiXCR on the PCR reads and lists one entry per CDR3 protein. The sample includes hundreds of thousands of distinct CDR3 sequences, approximately 15% of them seen just once. The material was PBMCs, mostly from graft donor cells, obtained 360 days after TCRalphabeta/CD19-depleted stem cell transplant. These receptors were collected from a male patient aged 2 to 9 who had a stem cell transplant for acute lymphoblastic leukemia, so the T cells may come from the graft donor.

There are many counts of this clonotype. DNA for the CDR3: TGCGCCAGCAGCTTGGACCCGGGACGTGGAGATACGCAGTATTTT. As protein: CASSLDPGRGDTQYF. The chain carries TRBV5-1 and TRBJ2-3; D may correspond to TRBD1 or TRBD2 (5 bases each). The germline CDR1 and CDR2 sequences are SGHRS and YFSETQ. Trimming left V 0 bases short and J 5 bases short, with 13 bases between. The CDR3 contains 15 residues.

The V gene is TRBV7-9, the J gene TRBJ2-3, with D possibly TRBD1 on 5 matching bases. The CDR3 consists of 14 residues. The V end was cut by 3 bases, the J end by 0 bases, with 7 bases between. Germline lookup yields CDR1 SEHNR and CDR2 FQNEAQ (reference sequence). CDR3 loop: CASSLDISTDTQYF. The DNA of the CDR3 is TGTGCCAGCAGCTTGGACATTAGCACAGATACGCAGTATTTT.

This sequence joins TRBV7-9 and TRBJ2-5; D uncertain. From germline, CDR1 is SEHNR and CDR2 FQNEAQ (reference sequence). V was shortened by 1 base and J by 3 bases, with 9 bases between the two germline ends. The CDR3 is made up of 14 amino acids. The CDR3 DNA follows: TGTGCCAGCAGCTTAGTTGAAGGAAAAGAGACCCAGTACTTC. Protein sequence: CASSLVEGKETQYF. The variable domain in full, completed from reference TRBV7-9 and TRBJ2-5, reads DTGVSQNPRHKITKRGQNVTFRCDPISEHNRLYWYRQTLGQGPEFLTYFQNEAQLEKSRLLSDRFSAERPKGSFSTLEIQRTEQGDSAMYLCASSLVEGKETQYFGPGTRLLVL.

The table lists this clonotype with a few counts. This sequence joins TRBV20-1 and TRBJ1-1; a weak D match, TRBD1 (5 bases). V was pared by 8 bases and J by 6 bases, with 16 bases between. Germline lookup yields CDR1 DFQATT and CDR2 SNEGSKA (reference sequence). This CDR3 is 12 amino acids long. The CDR3 reads CSSIGGGAEAFF. DNA for the CDR3: TGCAGTTCTATTGGAGGAGGGGCTGAAGCTTTCTTT.

Worth noting for this clonotype: Likely a read error: the CDR3 ends without its conserved phenylalanine or tryptophan. No DNA is shown, since the ends of the CDR3 on it are uncertain; the CDR3 is the one TCRdb lists. This chain links TRBV28 with TRBJ2-7. The CDR3 has 9 residues if both end residues are counted. Per germline, CDR1 MDHEN and CDR2 SYDVKM. The CDR3 loop is CASSPSGHS.

The gene calls are TRBV29-1 and TRBJ2-3; weak D call: TRBD1 (5 bases). This CDR3 is 14 amino acids long. CDR1 and CDR2 (germline): SQVTM, ANQGSEA. Trimming stripped 5 bases from V and 1 base from J, with 13 bases between. CDR3 DNA sequence: TGCAGCGTTTTATGGCAGGGTGGCACAGATACGCAGTATTTT. It encodes CSVLWQGGTDTQYF.

In this sample, this clonotype turned up a few times. The junction departs from germline at one end; a sequencing error may be responsible. The chain recombines TRBV7-7 with TRBJ2-1; 10 nucleotides match TRBD2. The length of the CDR3 is 14 residues. Germline loops: CDR1 SSHAT, CDR2 FNYEAQ (reference sequence). The CDR3: CASSLTSGAGEQFF. The CDR3 region has the DNA TGTGCTAGCAGCCTCACTAGCGGGGCCGGTGAGCAGTTCTTC. Full variable domain (rest looked up from reference TRBV7-7 and TRBJ2-1): GAGVSQSPRYKVTKRGQDVTLRCDPISSHATLYWYQQALGQGPEFLTYFNYEAQPDKSGLPSDRFSAERPEGSISTLTIQRTEQRDSAMYRCASSLTSGAGEQFFGPGTRLTVL.

This clonotype was counted a few times. The rearrangement uses TRBV5-1 and TRBJ2-5, with 7 bases aligning to TRBD1. This CDR3 contains 14 residues. Germline V gene lookup returns CDR1 SGHRS and CDR2 YFSETQ. V trimming: 1 base; J trimming: 3 bases; junction bases outside the gene matches: 3. The CDR3 here is CASSLQGVEETQYF. The CDR3 DNA follows: TGCGCCAGCAGCTTGCAGGGGGTGGAAGAGACCCAGTACTTC.

This clonotype was recorded a few times. The V and J genes are TRBV5-1 and TRBJ2-5; D possibly corresponds to TRBD1 (5 bases). CDR3 length: 16 amino acids. Trimming removed 4 bases from V and 0 bases from J, with 16 bases in between. The germline V gene has CDR1 SGHRS and CDR2 YFSETQ. The CDR3 DNA follows: TGCGCCAGCAGCCCTCAAAAAACAGGATACCAAGAGACCCAGTACTTC. Its protein is CASSPQKTGYQETQYF.

This clonotype was seen more than once but under ten times. The rearrangement joins TRBV28 to TRBJ2-5; D is ambiguous. The germline CDR1 and CDR2 sequences are MDHEN and SYDVKM. V lost 3 bases and J lost 2, with 7 bases in between. This CDR3 comprises 13 residues. DNA of the CDR3: TGTGCCAGCAGTTTTTCGCTACAAGAGACCCAGTACTTC. Translating it yields CASSFSLQETQYF.

This chain links TRBV7-2 with TRBJ2-7, with 7 nucleotides matching TRBD1. V dropped 1 base and J dropped 5; count of bases not matched to a gene: 5. The CDR3 contains 14 residues. Looked up from germline, CDR1 is SGHTA and CDR2 is FQGNSA. CDR3 sequence: CASSLVTGAHEQYF. The CDR3 region has the DNA TGTGCCAGCAGCTTAGTTACAGGGGCCCACGAGCAGTACTTC.

The chain recombines TRBV27 with TRBJ1-5; tentatively, D is TRBD1 (6 bases). The CDR3 is 14 amino acids. V lost 3 bases and J 4 bases, leaving 10 bases between the germline ends. Germline V gives CDR1 MNHEY, CDR2 SMNVEV (reference sequence). The CDR3 loop is CASSFLGANQPQHF. The CDR3 nucleotides are TGTGCCAGCAGTTTTTTGGGGGCAAATCAGCCCCAGCATTTT.

The chain uses TRBV9 and TRBJ2-2; 8 nucleotides line up with TRBD1. The CDR3 loop spans 16 amino acids. Germline V gene data show CDR1 as SGDLS and CDR2 as YYNGEE. The V segment lost 3 bases and the J segment 3 bases; nucleotides outside the gene matches: 7. The CDR3 DNA reads as TGTGCCAGCAGCGCAAAACAGGGGGAGTACACCGGGGAGCTGTTTTTT. It specifies CASSAKQGEYTGELFF.

The chain combines TRBV5-1 with TRBJ2-1; weak D call: TRBD1 (6 bases). This CDR3 contains 15 residues. Trimming cost V 0 bases and J 4 bases, with 11 bases left between them. Germline CDR1 reads SGHRS; CDR2 reads YFSETQ. The CDR3 DNA is TGCGCCAGCAGCTTGGACAGGGTTCGGTACAATGAGCAGTTCTTC. This sequence encodes CASSLDRVRYNEQFF.